This T cell receptor (beta chain) was documented in a study of shared clonotypes between healthy human individuals. Turning to the study itself: Aged between 18 and 49, the donors were two women and three men.

Study findings and constraints: Clonotype sharing across several donors was observed for approximately 5% of naive CD4 clonotypes.

The donors were all Caucasian adults (living in Nashville, Tennessee). Division of CD4+ cells produced a CD45RA+ naive subset and a CD45RA-negative memory subset. Produced via immunoSEQ multiplex PCR; TCRdb's table is partial and in-frame only. Here the sample spans around 2,000,000 clones, 85% to 95% being singletons. V lost 4 bases and J lost 8; bases outside the gene matches: 7. The germline V gene has CDR1 SEHNR and CDR2 FQNEAQ (reference sequence). The CDR3 runs 15 residues. A remark on this clone: Its antigen is currently unknown.

The chain carries TRBV7-9 and TRBJ2-1; 11 bases agree with TRBD2. The clonotype originates from a man younger than 35 in good health. Sequenced material: naive CD4+ T cells sorted from blood. Documented subset: CD45RA+ positively selected. The chain's CDR3 is CASSYLAGGFDEQFF. The CDR3 coding sequence is TGTGCCAGCAGCTATCTAGCGGGAGGTTTTGATGAGCAGTTCTTC.